The present T cell receptor (beta chain) was sequenced within a study of blood T cells in healthy people across ages (dated by TCRdb to between 2014 and 2017). Context from the whole study: In model experiments, template switching captured about one uniquely barcoded TCR beta cDNA molecule for every two T cells. The study measured age-related changes in TCR beta repertoire diversity using deep sequencing normalized with unique cDNA molecular identifiers. Four age groups were formed from the donors: young (average 16 years), middle-aged (around 39), aged (roughly 59) and long-lived (around 80). To avoid experimental bias, donors of different ages were spread randomly across the sequencing lanes. Using the same blood draw, the study looked at two additional independent replicas of 1 million unique cDNA reads for two donors, one aged 18 to 30 and the other aged 80 or older.

Measured from the cysteine to the phenylalanine, the CDR3 is 14 residues long. Only the CDR3 DNA is retained, 42 bases long and in frame from the first base. CDR1 is given as SGHTA and CDR2 as FQGNSA, both from the germline V gene. V is cut back by 6 bases and J by 5 bases, with 4 bases in the junction unmatched. Results and caveats for the whole study, not just this receptor: Because the CMV infection status of the donors was unknown, age-related changes in expanded clonotypes may potentially have been confounded. Conclusive comparison of naive and antigen-experienced compartments was prevented by the profiling of bulk unsorted PBMCs. As age increased, observed TCR beta diversity per million T cells dropped in a roughly linear way, and a significant reduction was already evident by age roughly 36. A strong correlation was found between observed TCR beta diversity and the percentage of naive T cells measured by flow cytometry. The long-lived group showed more naive CD4+ T cells, fewer expanded clones and increased TCR diversity than the aged group, suggesting age selection. Estimates of total diversity from one million sequenced T cells were regarded as lower bounds and underestimates.

There are a few counts of this clonotype. Its antigen target is currently unknown. No qualities accompany the bases; no much larger clone lies one base away. The donors were a few dozen Caucasian individuals from Russia, aged roughly 6 to 90 years, who were systemically healthy. Each donor gave around 9.5 milliliters of peripheral blood, collected into EDTA-treated Vacutainer tubes. Ficoll-Paque density-gradient centrifugation was used to isolate PBMCs, with at least 6 million per sample. Trizol reagent was used to extract total RNA from PBMCs, with at least 6 micrograms per sample. The percentages of naive CD45RAhigh/CD27high T cells were determined by flow cytometry on a PBMC aliquot from every donor. Library creation used 5' RACE. Sequencer: Illumina HiSeq 2500. A second 7 to 11 cycle PCR used a sample-barcoded 5' primer and a J-beta primer mix. A template-switch 5' adaptor carrying 12 random nucleotides introduced a unique molecular identifier onto each TCR beta cDNA molecule. Each sample yielded at least 3 million CDR3-containing paired-end reads. First-strand cDNA was synthesized from all RNA with the Mint cDNA synthesis kit, primed by a TRBC-specific oligonucleotide. Following uracil-DNA glycosylase treatment, all cDNA underwent a first 18-cycle PCR with the universal primers M1SS and BC2_uni_R. The paper's data handling went like this. For normalization, 1 million high-quality reads, each with a distinct molecular identifier, were randomly selected from each sample. Reads with shared molecular identifiers were discarded instead of being binned into consensus sequences. MiTCR, with a Q25 quality threshold and the strictest error-elimination algorithm, was used for CDR3 identification, clonotype clustering and error correction. A nonparametric unseen species model using Euler transformation provided a lower-bound estimate of total TCR beta diversity. TCRdb cleaned the public reads at Q25 with fastp, built clones with MiXCR and kept in-frame beta chains. CDR3 protein sequences are deduplicated, and each keeps its most common genes and DNA. The V and J calls follow TCRdb's processing rather than the paper's. This sample has hundreds of thousands of distinct CDR3 sequences in its table, and 56% of those were observed once. The ten largest clones represent 25% to 30% of the sample.

Source material: blood. This receptor was obtained from a man in his forties in good health. Recombination joined TRBV7-2 with TRBJ2-7, with 13 bases matching TRBD2. At the DNA level, the sequence is TGTGCCAGCAGGGGACTAGCGGGACTCAACGAGCAGTACTTC. Translated, this is CASRGLAGLNEQYF.